This passage covers 4 T cell receptor beta chains from one sample sequenced in a study of early T cells in non-severe SARS-CoV-2 infection. Via MiXCR, TCRdb re-called the 5' RACE reads, giving one row per CDR3 protein. In the table there are over 50,000 distinct CDR3 sequences, around 12% of which are singletons. Sequencing was performed on whole blood. Every receptor here comes from an adult who was a healthcare worker with PCR-confirmed SARS-CoV-2 infection or an uninfected control (not recorded which).

The table lists this clonotype with many counts. This chain links TRBV20-1 with TRBJ2-4; 11 bases fit TRBD2. This CDR3 comprises 18 residues. Germline V gene data show CDR1 as DFQATT and CDR2 as SNEGSKA (reference sequence). Trimming at V came to 6 bases and at J to 6 bases, leaving 19 bases not matched to a gene. The CDR3 DNA is TGCAGTGCCAACACCCGGGCGGCTAGCGGGGGGTTCGGAAACATTCAGTACTTC. Protein: CSANTRAASGGFGNIQYF.

This clonotype was observed a handful of times. CDR3 nucleotide sequence: TGCAGCGTCGCCACAGGGGGCGGAAAGAACACTGAAGCTTTCTTT. Its translation is CSVATGGGKNTEAFF. The chain joins TRBV29-1 to TRBJ1-1; 9 bases map to TRBD1. This CDR3 has 15 amino acids. The V and J ends lost 6 bases and 1 base, in that order; junction bases with no gene match: 9. Germline lookup yields CDR1 SQVTM and CDR2 ANQGSEA.

This chain joins TRBV24-1 and TRBJ2-1; 7 positions match TRBD1. The CDR3 covers 14 residues. V shed 0 bases, J shed 5 bases, and the junction held 0 bases outside the gene matches. Germline V CDR1 and CDR2: KGHDR, SFDVKD. The CDR3 sequence: CATSDLTGDNEQFF. The CDR3 nucleotides are TGTGCCACCAGTGATTTGACAGGGGACAATGAGCAGTTCTTC.

The chain links TRBV6-5 to TRBJ2-1; no reliable D call. CDR3 length: 14 amino acids. Germline V CDR1 and CDR2: MNHEY, SVGAGI. The V and J ends lost 8 bases and 0 bases respectively, with 11 bases between them. CDR3 nucleotides: TGTGCCAGCGTTAAGGGCAGCTCCTACAATGAGCAGTTCTTC. Protein: CASVKGSSYNEQFF.